These 11 T cell receptor beta chains originate from one sample sequenced in a study of vaccination effects on CD4 cells after COVID-19. Their target antigens are unknown. Antigen-specific CD4+ T cells were expanded (with viral peptide pools) by the ViraFEST assay ahead of sequencing. Having been cultured for approximately ten days, the cells underwent CD4+ T cell isolation. TCRdb's table, derived via immunoSEQ multiplex PCR, lists solely in-frame clones and lacks some. The data hold under 80,000 clones, with around 74% observed a single time. Sequences were derived from CD4+ T cells from PBMCs cultured with HCoV-229E spike peptides, sampled before COVID-19 vaccination. The source of these receptors is a human donor who received a COVID-19 vaccine.

This clone has only a few counts. This sequence joins TRBV5-1 and TRBJ1-4; 9 positions agree with TRBD1. The CDR3 length is 14 residues. Germline V gene lookup returns CDR1 SGHRS and CDR2 YFSETQ. The V segment lost 4 bases and the J segment 8 bases; nucleotides outside the gene matches: 6. CDR3 in DNA: TGCGCCAGCAGCCGGGACAGGGACAGGGAAAAACTGTTTTTT. As protein: CASSRDRDREKLFF. The whole variable domain, remainder taken from reference TRBV5-1 and TRBJ1-4, is KAGVTQTPRYLIKTRGQQVTLSCSPISGHRSVSWYQQTPGQGLQFLFEYFSETQRNKGNFPGRFSGRQFSNSRSEMNVSTLELGDSALYLCASSRDRDREKLFFGSGTQLSVL.

This clone was seen a handful of times. This chain connects TRBV3-1 (or the pseudogene TRBV3-2) to TRBJ1-2; D remains ambiguous. CDR3 length: 13 amino acids. V was trimmed by 4 bases and J by 7 bases, leaving 13 bases between them. Germline V gene sequence: CDR1 LGHDT, CDR2 YNNKEL (reference sequence). The CDR3 DNA reads as TGTGCCAGCAGCCGCATGCCTCAGGTTGGCTACACCTTC. Encoded protein: CASSRMPQVGYTF.

This chain joins TRBV20-1 and TRBJ2-5; maybe TRBD2 (6 bases). This CDR3 is built from 14 residues. Germline V gene sequence: CDR1 DFQATT, CDR2 SNEGSKA (reference sequence). Trimming took 3 bases from V and 1 from J, leaving 12 bases between them. Written as DNA, the CDR3 is TGCAGTGCTAGTATTATTAGCGGCCAAGAGACCCAGTACTTC. This sequence encodes CSASIISGQETQYF.

The V call is TRBV6-5, the J call TRBJ2-3; 8 bases map to TRBD1. This CDR3 has 14 residues. Germline CDR1 and CDR2: MNHEY and SVGAGI. With 10 bases clipped from V and 3 bases from J, the junction kept 9 bases outside the gene matches. The CDR3 loop reads CATLDRGSTDTQYF. The CDR3 DNA reads TGTGCCACCCTCGACAGGGGAAGTACAGATACGCAGTATTTT.

The V call is TRBV6-5, the J call TRBJ1-1; 9 nucleotides line up with TRBD1. V was clipped by 7 bases and J by 7 bases; unmatched bases: 4. This CDR3 has 12 residues. Germline-derived CDR1 and CDR2 are MNHEY and SVGAGI. CDR3 coding DNA: TGTGCCAGCACCCCGACAGGGGGTGAAGCTTTCTTT. Amino acid sequence: CASTPTGGEAFF.

This clone was observed a few times. The chain has TRBV5-6 and TRBJ1-2; D uncertain. From germline, CDR1 is SGHDT and CDR2 YYEEEE. The CDR3 consists of 14 residues. Trimming shortened V by 1 base and J by 1 base, and 8 bases separated the two germline ends. The CDR3: CASSLTSLNYGYTF. The CDR3 region has the DNA TGTGCCAGCAGCTTGACGTCTCTTAACTATGGCTACACCTTC.

This clone has only a few counts. This chain connects TRBV7-9 to TRBJ1-1; D not resolved. This CDR3 is 13 amino acids long. Trimming took 3 bases from V and 1 from J, leaving 6 bases between them. CDR1 is SEHNR, CDR2 FQNEAQ, per germline (reference sequence). CDR3 DNA: TGTGCCAGCAGCTTGGGGTCGAACACTGAAGCTTTCTTT. Protein: CASSLGSNTEAFF. Drawing the rest from reference TRBV7-9 and TRBJ1-1, the complete variable domain is DTGVSQNPRHKITKRGQNVTFRCDPISEHNRLYWYRQTLGQGPEFLTYFQNEAQLEKSRLLSDRFSAERPKGSFSTLEIQRTEQGDSAMYLCASSLGSNTEAFFGQGTRLTVV.

The gene calls are TRBV5-6 and TRBJ1-2; D may be TRBD1 (6 bases). Germline values: CDR1 SGHDT, CDR2 YYEEEE. The CDR3 consists of 16 residues. Trimming stripped 1 base from V and 8 bases from J, with 21 bases between. The CDR3 coding sequence is TGTGCCAGCAGCTTGAGGGCATCAGGACAGACCGGGGGCTACACCTTC. This translates into CASSLRASGQTGGYTF.

This clone was recorded once. The genes are TRBV5-1 and TRBJ2-7; possibly TRBD2 for D (5 bases). The germline V gene encodes CDR1 SGHRS and CDR2 YFSETQ. Trimming removed 0 bases from V and 3 bases from J, with 10 bases in between. The CDR3 runs to 14 residues. The chain's CDR3 is CASSLGPEDYEQYV. The DNA for the CDR3 is TGCGCCAGCAGCTTGGGCCCGGAGGACTACGAGCAGTACGTC.

The chain uses TRBV28 and TRBJ2-1, with TRBD2 matching 8 bases. The CDR3 is 16 residues long. CDR1 is MDHEN, CDR2 SYDVKM, per germline. V was pared by 7 bases and J by 0 bases, with 8 bases of the junction left unmatched. Here the CDR3 DNA reads TGTGCCAGCACCTCCCGGGGGGGGGCCTCCTACAATGAGCAGTTCTTC. Its translation is CASTSRGGASYNEQFF. The complete variable domain, with remaining parts taken from reference TRBV28 and TRBJ2-1, reads DVKVTQSSRYLVKRTGEKVFLECVQDMDHENMFWYRQDPGLGLRLIYFSYDVKMKEKGDIPEGYSVSREKKERFSLILESASTNQTSMYLCASTSRGGASYNEQFFGPGTRLTVL.

This clone was detected only a few times. The DNA of the CDR3 is TGTGCCAGCAGCGACCGGGACAGTGATAATTCACCCCTCCACTTT. It yields the protein CASSDRDSDNSPLHF. This chain links TRBV7-9 with TRBJ1-6; 7 bases line up with TRBD1. CDR1 and CDR2 (germline): SEHNR, FQNEAQ (reference sequence). This CDR3 has 15 amino acids. With 5 bases clipped from V and 5 bases from J, the junction kept 6 bases outside the gene matches.